This TCR beta chain was found in a study of blood T cell repertoires in COVID-19. At the level of the study: COVID-19 samples, acute and convalescent, were from the United States, Italy and Spain.

The CDR3 totals 14 residues. The germline gives CDR1 KGHSH, CDR2 LQKENI. With 4 bases removed from V and 3 bases from J, the gap between germline ends came to 10 bases. Per the study methods: Reference gene primer amplification yielded estimated nucleated cell counts. TCRdb's table, derived via immunoSEQ multiplex PCR, lists solely in-frame clones and lacks some. V and J calls and clone size are as listed in that table; D and trimming were resolved from the DNA. The data show 200,000 to 300,000 clones, 80% to 90% seen once. The chain has TRBV18 and TRBJ2-4; maybe TRBD2 (5 bases). This TCR derives from a woman aged 40 to 49 who had recovered from COVID-19. Sequencing input: peripheral blood. The CDR3 loop is CASSRQRSKNIQYF. The DNA of the CDR3 is TGTGCCAGCTCACGCCAGCGGAGCAAAAACATTCAGTACTTC.